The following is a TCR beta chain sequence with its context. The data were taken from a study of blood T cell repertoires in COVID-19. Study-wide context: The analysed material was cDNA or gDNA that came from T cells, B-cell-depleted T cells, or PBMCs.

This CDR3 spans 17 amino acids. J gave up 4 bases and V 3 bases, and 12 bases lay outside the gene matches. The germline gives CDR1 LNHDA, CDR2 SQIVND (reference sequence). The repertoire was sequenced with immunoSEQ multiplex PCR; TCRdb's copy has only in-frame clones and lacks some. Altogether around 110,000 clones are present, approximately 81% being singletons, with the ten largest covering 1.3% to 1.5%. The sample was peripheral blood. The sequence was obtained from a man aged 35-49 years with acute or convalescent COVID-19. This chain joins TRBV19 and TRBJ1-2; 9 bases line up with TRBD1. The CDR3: CASSIELDRGRVYGYTF. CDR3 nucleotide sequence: TGTGCCAGTAGTATCGAACTGGACAGGGGAAGAGTCTATGGCTACACCTTC.